Each of the 22 T cell receptor beta chains below was sequenced from the same sample in a study of blood T cell repertoires in COVID-19. Generated by immunoSEQ multiplex PCR, the TCRdb table keeps only in-frame clones and is missing some. The sample holds more than 60,000 clones; roughly 84% are singletons and the top ten take 3.5%. Sequencing input: peripheral blood. These receptors were obtained from a man over 45 with acute or convalescent COVID-19.

This rearrangement joins TRBV2 to TRBJ2-7; D gene unclear. V was clipped by 6 bases and J by 0 bases, with 6 bases between them. The CDR3 runs 12 residues. CDR1 SNHLY and CDR2 FYNNEI come from the germline V gene. In DNA, the CDR3 is TGTGCCAGCAGGTTCAGCTCCTACGAGCAGTACTTC. Protein sequence: CASRFSSYEQYF.

The V call is TRBV28, the J call TRBJ1-2; 10 bases line up with TRBD1. Germline V lookup: CDR1 MDHEN, CDR2 SYDVKM. The length of the CDR3 is 13 residues. V was clipped by 6 bases and J by 4 bases; unmatched bases: 2. The CDR3 reads CASRTGGVYGYTF. The CDR3 nucleotides read TGTGCCAGCAGGACAGGGGGCGTCTATGGCTACACCTTC.

The J gene is TRBJ1-2, the V gene TRBV6-1, with TRBD1 matching 7 bases. The CDR3 length is 14 residues. V lost 3 bases to trimming and J lost 4 bases; unmatched junction nucleotides: 5. The germline V gene has CDR1 MNHNS and CDR2 SASEGT. The CDR3 loop is CASSEDRSFYGYTF. CDR3 coding DNA: TGTGCCAGCAGTGAGGACAGGAGTTTCTATGGCTACACCTTC.

CDR3 nucleotide sequence: TGTGCCAGCAGTCCCCCGGGACAATACACCGGGGAGCTGTTTTTT. Protein: CASSPPGQYTGELFF. The genes are TRBV28 and TRBJ2-2; D is possibly TRBD1 (6 bases). The CDR3 length is 15 residues. The germline V gene has CDR1 MDHEN and CDR2 SYDVKM. V shed 5 bases and J shed 3 bases, with 13 bases lying between them.

The chain has TRBV7-7 and TRBJ2-1, with TRBD2 matching 10 bases. The germline CDR1 and CDR2 sequences are SSHAT and FNYEAQ (reference sequence). Unmatched junction bases numbered 10, after V lost 5 bases and J lost 9 bases. CDR3 length: 15 residues. CDR3 in DNA: TGTGCCAGCAGCAGAAGGGCTAGCGGGAGCGGTGAGCAGTTCTTC. The encoded protein is CASSRRASGSGEQFF.

The chain is built from TRBV2 and TRBJ2-7; possibly TRBD1 for D (5 bases). CDR1 and CDR2 from the germline V gene are SNHLY and FYNNEI. V lost 6 bases, J lost 2 bases, and 14 bases lay in between. The CDR3 spans 14 residues. CDR3 sequence reads: CASRLGHVAYEQYF. Written as DNA, the CDR3 is TGTGCCAGCAGGTTAGGACACGTTGCCTACGAGCAGTACTTC.

The rearrangement links TRBV6-6 to TRBJ1-5; D gene unclear. The V end was cut by 2 bases, the J end by 3 bases, with 5 bases between. Germline CDR1 is MNHNY and CDR2 is SVGAGI (reference sequence). The CDR3 sequence is 13 residues long. CDR3 region: CASSYDINQPQHF. The DNA for the CDR3 is TGTGCCAGCAGTTACGACATCAATCAGCCCCAGCATTTT.

The J gene is TRBJ2-5, the V gene TRBV4-3; D may be TRBD2 (6 bases). In germline, CDR1 is LGHNA, CDR2 YSLEER. The CDR3 length is 15 residues. V was cut by 0 bases and J by 5 bases, with 13 bases left in between. The CDR3 here is CASSQEGRRGETQYF. The CDR3 DNA reads as TGCGCCAGCAGCCAAGAGGGTAGGAGGGGCGAGACCCAGTACTTC.

This chain connects TRBV7-8 to TRBJ1-2; 9 bases are a match to TRBD1. CDR1 and CDR2 (germline): SGHVS, FQNEAQ. CDR3 length: 15 amino acids. V shed 5 bases, J shed 8 bases, and the junction held 12 bases outside the gene matches. The CDR3 DNA sequence: TGTGCCAGCAGCCTCGGGACAGGGTGGGCAGTGGGCTACACCTTC. It specifies CASSLGTGWAVGYTF.

The chain combines TRBV10-2 with TRBJ1-2; D is unclear. CDR1 and CDR2 from the germline V gene are WSHSY and SAAADI. This CDR3 has 13 amino acids. Trimming cost V 10 bases and J 5 bases, with 17 bases left between them. The CDR3 bases are TGCGCCACTTTCAAAGAAATGGAGTATGGCTACACCTTC. It encodes CATFKEMEYGYTF.

This clone was observed a few times. The chain carries TRBV30 and TRBJ1-5, with 10 bases fitting TRBD1. The CDR3 loop spans 16 amino acids. Germline trimming cut 3 bases from V and 4 bases from J; bases unmatched to any gene: 9. Germline V gene lookup returns CDR1 GTSNPN and CDR2 SVGIG (reference sequence). The CDR3 region is CAWRARDRGVNQPQHF. The CDR3 DNA follows: TGTGCCTGGAGGGCTCGGGACAGGGGCGTTAATCAGCCCCAGCATTTT.

This chain connects TRBV7-8 to TRBJ1-1; D is perhaps TRBD1 (6 bases). The CDR3 extends over 16 amino acids. The V gene lost 5 bases and the J gene lost 0 bases, with 16 bases spanning the gap. Germline V gene data show CDR1 as SGHVS and CDR2 as FQNEAQ. The CDR3 DNA reads as TGTGCCAGCAGCCCCGGGACACTTTTCTTGAACACTGAAGCTTTCTTT. It codes for CASSPGTLFLNTEAFF. Full variable domain (outside the CDR3, taken from reference TRBV7-8 and TRBJ1-1): GAGVSQSPRYKVAKRGQDVALRCDPISGHVSLFWYQQALGQGPEFLTYFQNEAQLDKSGLPSDRFFAERPEGSVSTLKIQRTQQEDSAVYLCASSPGTLFLNTEAFFGQGTRLTVV.

The rearrangement uses TRBV7-9 and TRBJ2-5; TRBD2 aligns across 8 bases. This CDR3 has 15 residues. The trim removed 5 bases at V and 4 bases at J, leaving 9 bases unmatched. Germline assignment: CDR1 SEHNR and CDR2 FQNEAQ (reference sequence). DNA of the CDR3: TGTGCCAGCAGCGAGAGCGGGAGAGCTGGAGAGACCCAGTACTTC. This gives the protein CASSESGRAGETQYF.

The chain recombines TRBV7-2 with TRBJ1-2; 7 bases map to TRBD1. This CDR3 is 15 amino acids long. Germline-derived CDR1 and CDR2 are SGHTA and FQGNSA. Trimming removed 7 bases from V and 1 base from J; junction bases left unmatched: 9. The chain's CDR3 is CASKLQGQVNYGYTF. CDR3 nucleotide sequence: TGTGCCAGCAAACTACAGGGGCAGGTTAACTATGGCTACACCTTC.

The chain carries TRBV18 and TRBJ2-1; TRBD2 matches at 8 bases. The V gene end was trimmed by 6 bases and the J gene end by 7 bases; junction bases not matched to a gene: 5. CDR3 length: 13 residues. Germline CDR1 is KGHSH and CDR2 is LQKENI. The CDR3 sequence: CASSPGGGNEQFF. As DNA, the CDR3 is TGTGCCAGCTCCCCGGGCGGGGGGAATGAGCAGTTCTTC.

The genes are TRBV19 and TRBJ1-5; D is perhaps TRBD1 (5 bases). Trimming shortened V by 6 bases and J by 5 bases, and 20 bases separated the two germline ends. There are 16 residues in the CDR3. Per the germline V gene, CDR1 is LNHDA and CDR2 is SQIVND (reference sequence). CDR3 nucleotide sequence: TGTGCCAGTAGGAAGTGGTACGCGGGGGGGTATCAGCCCCAGCATTTT. Its translation: CASRKWYAGGYQPQHF.

The chain joins TRBV7-9 to TRBJ2-3; 10 positions agree with TRBD1. Looked up from germline, CDR1 is SEHNR and CDR2 is FQNEAQ (reference sequence). The CDR3 loop spans 16 amino acids. V gave up 5 bases and J gave up 3 bases; unmatched junction bases: 8. The CDR3 loop is CASSPPGQGPTDTQYF. The CDR3 DNA follows: TGTGCCAGCAGCCCTCCGGGACAGGGGCCTACAGATACGCAGTATTTT.

The chain has TRBV6-5 and TRBJ2-2; unclear D gene. This CDR3 is built from 15 residues. Germline values: CDR1 MNHEY, CDR2 SVGAGI. Trimming took off 0 bases at V and 6 bases at J, with 11 bases between the two ends. The CDR3 reads CASSYSALRAGELFF. The CDR3 region has the DNA TGTGCCAGCAGTTACTCTGCATTACGAGCCGGGGAGCTGTTTTTT.

The chain links TRBV6-2 or TRBV6-3 to TRBJ2-3, with 9 bases fitting TRBD2. The CDR3 has 18 residues. J gave up 1 base and V 5 bases, and 13 bases lay outside the gene matches. Germline V gives CDR1 MNHEY, CDR2 SVGEGT. CDR3: CASSQGLAFLSGTDTQYF. In nucleotides, the CDR3 is TGTGCCAGCAGTCAAGGACTAGCGTTTTTATCTGGCACAGATACGCAGTATTTT.

V gene TRBV2 combines with J gene TRBJ2-5; TRBD2 matches 7 bases. Germline V gene sequence: CDR1 SNHLY, CDR2 FYNNEI. Trimming removed 2 bases from V and 2 bases from J; junction bases left unmatched: 8. The CDR3 has 16 residues. CDR3 coding DNA: TGTGCCAGCAGTGAACTAGGCGGGGGTATTCAAGAGACCCAGTACTTC. Residues: CASSELGGGIQETQYF. The full variable domain, its missing parts supplied by reference TRBV2 and TRBJ2-5, is EPEVTQTPSHQVTQMGQEVILRCVPISNHLYFYWYRQILGQKVEFLVSFYNNEISEKSEIFDDQFSVERPDGSNFTLKIRSTKLEDSAMYFCASSELGGGIQETQYFGPGTRLLVL.

This clone was seen only once. This chain links TRBV6-6 with TRBJ1-4; possibly TRBD1 for D (6 bases). The ends were cut back, 4 bases at V and 0 bases at J, with 9 bases in the middle. The CDR3 spans 15 residues. Germline CDR1 reads MNHNY; CDR2 reads SVGAGI (reference sequence). CDR3 bases: TGTGCCAGCAGTTCAGAGGGGGCAACTAATGAAAAACTGTTTTTT. This translates into CASSSEGATNEKLFF.

The chain uses TRBV9 and TRBJ2-1, with TRBD1 identical over 11 bases. Germline values: CDR1 SGDLS, CDR2 YYNGEE. J lost 8 bases, V lost 4 bases, and 8 bases had no gene match. CDR3 length: 15 amino acids. As DNA, the CDR3 is TGTGCCAGCAGCTATAGGACAGGGGGCAGGGATGAGCAGTTCTTC. Translating it yields CASSYRTGGRDEQFF.